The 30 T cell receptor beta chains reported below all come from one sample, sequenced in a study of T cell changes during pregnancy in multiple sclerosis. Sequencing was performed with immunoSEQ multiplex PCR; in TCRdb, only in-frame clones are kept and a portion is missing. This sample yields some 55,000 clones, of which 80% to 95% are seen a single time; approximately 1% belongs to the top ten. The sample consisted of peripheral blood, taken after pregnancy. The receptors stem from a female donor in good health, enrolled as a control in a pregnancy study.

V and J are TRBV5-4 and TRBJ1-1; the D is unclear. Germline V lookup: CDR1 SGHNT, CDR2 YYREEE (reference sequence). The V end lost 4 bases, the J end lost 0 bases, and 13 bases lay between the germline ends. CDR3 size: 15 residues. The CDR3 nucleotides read TGTGCCAGCAGCCCCCGACCAGGAATGAACACTGAAGCTTTCTTT. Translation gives CASSPRPGMNTEAFF.

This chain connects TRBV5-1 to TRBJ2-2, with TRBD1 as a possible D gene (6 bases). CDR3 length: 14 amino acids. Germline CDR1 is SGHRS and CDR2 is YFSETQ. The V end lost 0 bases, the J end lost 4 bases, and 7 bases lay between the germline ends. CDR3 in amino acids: CASSLVGATGELFF. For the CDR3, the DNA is TGCGCCAGCAGCTTGGTGGGGGCCACCGGGGAGCTGTTTTTT.

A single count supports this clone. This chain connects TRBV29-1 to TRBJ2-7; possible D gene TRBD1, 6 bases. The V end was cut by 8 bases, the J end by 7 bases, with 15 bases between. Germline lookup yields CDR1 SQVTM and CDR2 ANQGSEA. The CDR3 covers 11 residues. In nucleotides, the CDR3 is TGCAGCATTCCAGGGGTAGGGGAGCAGTACTTC. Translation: CSIPGVGEQYF.

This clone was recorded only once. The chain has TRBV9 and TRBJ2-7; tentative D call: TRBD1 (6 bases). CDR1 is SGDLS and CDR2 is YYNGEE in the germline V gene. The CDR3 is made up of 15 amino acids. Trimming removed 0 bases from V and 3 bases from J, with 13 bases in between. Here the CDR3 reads CASSVGTGFSYEQYF. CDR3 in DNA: TGTGCCAGCAGCGTAGGTACAGGGTTTAGCTACGAGCAGTACTTC.

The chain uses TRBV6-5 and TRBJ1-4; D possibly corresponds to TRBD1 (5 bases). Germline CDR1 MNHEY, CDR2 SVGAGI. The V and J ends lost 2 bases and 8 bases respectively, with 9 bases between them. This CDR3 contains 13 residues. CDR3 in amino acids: CASSYGGREKLFF. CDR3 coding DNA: TGTGCCAGCAGTTACGGGGGGAGGGAAAAACTGTTTTTT.

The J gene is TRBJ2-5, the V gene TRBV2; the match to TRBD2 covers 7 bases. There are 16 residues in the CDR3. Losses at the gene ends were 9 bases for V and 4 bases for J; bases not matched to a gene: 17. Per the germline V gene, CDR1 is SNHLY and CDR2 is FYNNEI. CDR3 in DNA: TGTGCCAGATCCCGGTCGGCTAACGGGGGGTTAGAGACCCAGTACTTC. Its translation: CARSRSANGGLETQYF.

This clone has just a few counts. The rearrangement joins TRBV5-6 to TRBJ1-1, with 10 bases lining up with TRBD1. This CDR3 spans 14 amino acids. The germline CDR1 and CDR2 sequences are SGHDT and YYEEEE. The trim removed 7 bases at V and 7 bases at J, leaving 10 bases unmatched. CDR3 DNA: TGTGCCAGCGTCGGACAGGGGGAAGCTATTGAAGCTTTCTTT. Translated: CASVGQGEAIEAFF.

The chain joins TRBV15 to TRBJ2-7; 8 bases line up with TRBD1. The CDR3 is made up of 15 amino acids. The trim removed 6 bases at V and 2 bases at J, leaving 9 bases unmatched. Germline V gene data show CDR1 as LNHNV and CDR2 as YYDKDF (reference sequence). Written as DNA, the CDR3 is TGTGCCACCAGAATGGGACAGGAGCCCGCCTACGAGCAGTACTTC. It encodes CATRMGQEPAYEQYF.

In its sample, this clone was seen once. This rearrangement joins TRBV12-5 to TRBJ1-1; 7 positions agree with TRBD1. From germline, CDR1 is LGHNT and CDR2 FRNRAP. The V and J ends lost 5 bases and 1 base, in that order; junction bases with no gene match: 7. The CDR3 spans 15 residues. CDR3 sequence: CASGLSGTANTEAFF. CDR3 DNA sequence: TGTGCTAGTGGTCTTAGCGGGACAGCGAACACTGAAGCTTTCTTT.

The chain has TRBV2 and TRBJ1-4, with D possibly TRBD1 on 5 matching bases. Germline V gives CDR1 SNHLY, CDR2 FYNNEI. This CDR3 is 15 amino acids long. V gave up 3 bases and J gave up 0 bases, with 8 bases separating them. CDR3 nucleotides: TGTGCCAGCAGTGACCAGGGTGCAACTAATGAAAAACTGTTTTTT. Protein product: CASSDQGATNEKLFF.

CDR3 region: CASSFSGDTQYF. In DNA form, the CDR3 reads TGTGCCAGCAGCTTTTCAGGAGATACGCAGTATTTT. The chain links TRBV7-6 to TRBJ2-3; D not resolved. The CDR3 spans 12 residues. V dropped 3 bases and J dropped 5 bases, with 6 bases sitting between them. In germline, CDR1 is SGHVS, CDR2 FNYEAQ.

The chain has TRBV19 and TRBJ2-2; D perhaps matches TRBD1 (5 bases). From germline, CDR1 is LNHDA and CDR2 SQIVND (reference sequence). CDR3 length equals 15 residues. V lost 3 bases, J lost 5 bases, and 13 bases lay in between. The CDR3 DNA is TGTGCCAGTAGTATGACTCTACCAGGGACCGGGGAGCTGTTTTTT. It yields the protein CASSMTLPGTGELFF.

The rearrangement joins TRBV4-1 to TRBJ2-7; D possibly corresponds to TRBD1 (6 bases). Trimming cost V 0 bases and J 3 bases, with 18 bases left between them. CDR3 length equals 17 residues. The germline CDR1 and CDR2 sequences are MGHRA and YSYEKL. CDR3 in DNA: TGCGCCAGCAGCCAAGATACCGCGGACAGAGTCTTCTACGAGCAGTACTTC. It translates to CASSQDTADRVFYEQYF.

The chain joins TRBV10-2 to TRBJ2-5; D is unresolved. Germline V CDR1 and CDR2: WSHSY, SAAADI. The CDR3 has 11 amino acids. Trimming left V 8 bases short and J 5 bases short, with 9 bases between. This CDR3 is CASSLLETQYF. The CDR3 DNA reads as TGCGCCAGCTCCTTACTGGAGACCCAGTACTTC.

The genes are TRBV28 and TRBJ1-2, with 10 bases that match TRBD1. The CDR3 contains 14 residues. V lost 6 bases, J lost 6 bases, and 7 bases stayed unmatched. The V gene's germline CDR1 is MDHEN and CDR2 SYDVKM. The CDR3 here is CASSDPGTGDGYTF. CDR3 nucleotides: TGTGCCAGCAGCGATCCCGGGACAGGGGATGGCTACACCTTC.

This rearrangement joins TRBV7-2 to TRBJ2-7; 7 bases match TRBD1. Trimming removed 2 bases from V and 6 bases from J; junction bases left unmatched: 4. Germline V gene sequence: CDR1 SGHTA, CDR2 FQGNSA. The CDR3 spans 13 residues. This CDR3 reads CASSLTHRGEQYF. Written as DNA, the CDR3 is TGTGCCAGCAGCTTAACGCACAGGGGCGAGCAGTACTTC.

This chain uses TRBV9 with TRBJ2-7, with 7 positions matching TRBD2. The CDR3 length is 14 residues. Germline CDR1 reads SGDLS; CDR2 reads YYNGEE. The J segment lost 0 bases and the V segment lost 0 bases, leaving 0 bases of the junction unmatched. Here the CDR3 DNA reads TGTGCCAGCAGCGTAGGCGGGAGCTCCTACGAGCAGTACTTC. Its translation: CASSVGGSSYEQYF.

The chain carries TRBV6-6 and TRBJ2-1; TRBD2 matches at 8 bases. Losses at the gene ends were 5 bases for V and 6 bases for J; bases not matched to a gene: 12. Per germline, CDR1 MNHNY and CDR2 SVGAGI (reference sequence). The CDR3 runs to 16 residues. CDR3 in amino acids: CASSPLNSGTSNEQFF. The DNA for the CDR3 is TGTGCCAGCAGTCCGCTTAATAGCGGGACTTCCAATGAGCAGTTCTTC.

This CDR3 reads CASSGRGKEKLFF. DNA for the CDR3: TGTGCCAGCAGTGGCAGGGGAAAGGAAAAACTGTTTTTT. V usage is TRBV28 and J usage is TRBJ1-4; D is perhaps TRBD1 (6 bases). Trimming removed 5 bases at V and 8 bases at J, with 12 bases between. The CDR3 is made up of 13 amino acids. Germline V gene lookup returns CDR1 MDHEN and CDR2 SYDVKM.

Written as DNA, the CDR3 is TGTGCCAGCAGCGCCGGGACTAGCGGGAGGGAATACGAGCAGTACTTC. Its protein product is CASSAGTSGREYEQYF. The genes are TRBV9 and TRBJ2-7; 16 nucleotides agree with TRBD2. The length of the CDR3 is 16 residues. Germline CDR1 and CDR2: SGDLS and YYNGEE. After removal of 3 bases from V and 4 bases from J, the junction contained 4 bases not matched to a gene.

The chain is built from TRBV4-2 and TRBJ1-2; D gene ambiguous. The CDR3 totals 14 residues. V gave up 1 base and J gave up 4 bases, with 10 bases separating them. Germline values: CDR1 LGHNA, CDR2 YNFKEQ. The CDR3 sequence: CASSQGRQLYGYTF. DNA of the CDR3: TGTGCCAGCAGCCAAGGGCGGCAGCTCTATGGCTACACCTTC.

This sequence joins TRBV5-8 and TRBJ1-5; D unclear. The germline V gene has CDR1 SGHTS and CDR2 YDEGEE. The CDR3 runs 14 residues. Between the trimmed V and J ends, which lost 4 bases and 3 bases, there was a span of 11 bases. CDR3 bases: TGTGCCAGCAGCCCAGACACCTTCAATCAGCCCCAGCATTTT. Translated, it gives CASSPDTFNQPQHF.

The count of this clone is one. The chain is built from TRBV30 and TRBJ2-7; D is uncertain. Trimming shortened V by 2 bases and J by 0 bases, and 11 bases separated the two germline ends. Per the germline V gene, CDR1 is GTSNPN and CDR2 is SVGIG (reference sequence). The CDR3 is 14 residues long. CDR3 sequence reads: CAWSRMGFSYEQYF. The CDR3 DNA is TGTGCCTGGAGTCGGATGGGCTTCTCCTACGAGCAGTACTTC.

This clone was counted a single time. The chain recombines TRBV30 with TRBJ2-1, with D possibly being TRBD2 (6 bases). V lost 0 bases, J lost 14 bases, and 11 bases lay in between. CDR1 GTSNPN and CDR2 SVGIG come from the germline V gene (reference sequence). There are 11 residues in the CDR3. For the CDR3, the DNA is TGTGCCTGGAGTGTAGTGGAGGGCGAGTTCTTC. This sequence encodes CAWSVVEGEFF.

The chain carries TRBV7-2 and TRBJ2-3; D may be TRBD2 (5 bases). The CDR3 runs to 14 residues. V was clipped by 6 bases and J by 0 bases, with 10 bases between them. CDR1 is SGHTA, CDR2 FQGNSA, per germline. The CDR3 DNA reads TGTGCCAGCAGAGAAACTAGGAGCACAGATACGCAGTATTTT. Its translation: CASRETRSTDTQYF.

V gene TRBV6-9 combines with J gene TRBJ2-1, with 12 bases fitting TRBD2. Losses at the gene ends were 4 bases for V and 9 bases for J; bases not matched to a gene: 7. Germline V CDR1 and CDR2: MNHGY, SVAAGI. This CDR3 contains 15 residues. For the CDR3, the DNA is TGTGCCAGCAGTTCGCCTAGCGGGGGGGCCGCTGAGCAGTTCTTC. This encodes CASSSPSGGAAEQFF.

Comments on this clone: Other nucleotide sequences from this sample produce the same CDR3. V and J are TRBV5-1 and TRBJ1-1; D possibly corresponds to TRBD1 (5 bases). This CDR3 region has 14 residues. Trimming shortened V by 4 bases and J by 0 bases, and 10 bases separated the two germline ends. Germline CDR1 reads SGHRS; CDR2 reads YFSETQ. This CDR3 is CASSPDTLNTEAFF. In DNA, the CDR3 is TGCGCCAGCAGCCCGGACACCTTGAACACTGAAGCTTTCTTT.

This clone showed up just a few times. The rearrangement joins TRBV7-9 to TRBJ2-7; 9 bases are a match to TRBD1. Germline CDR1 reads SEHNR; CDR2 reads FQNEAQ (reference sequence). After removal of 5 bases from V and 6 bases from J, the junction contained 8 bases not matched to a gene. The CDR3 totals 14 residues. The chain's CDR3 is CASSIRDRDGEQYF. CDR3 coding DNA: TGTGCCAGCAGCATTCGGGACAGGGATGGCGAGCAGTACTTC. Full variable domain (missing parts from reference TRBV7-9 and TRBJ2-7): DTGVSQNPRHKITKRGQNVTFRCDPISEHNRLYWYRQTLGQGPEFLTYFQNEAQLEKSRLLSDRFSAERPKGSFSTLEIQRTEQGDSAMYLCASSIRDRDGEQYFGPGTRLTVT.

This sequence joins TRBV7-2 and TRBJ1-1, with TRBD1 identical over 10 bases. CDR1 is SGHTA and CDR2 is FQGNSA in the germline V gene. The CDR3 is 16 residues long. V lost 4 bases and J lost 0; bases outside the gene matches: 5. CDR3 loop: CASSSGDRGMNTEAFF. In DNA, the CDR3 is TGTGCCAGCAGCTCGGGGGACAGGGGCATGAACACTGAAGCTTTCTTT.

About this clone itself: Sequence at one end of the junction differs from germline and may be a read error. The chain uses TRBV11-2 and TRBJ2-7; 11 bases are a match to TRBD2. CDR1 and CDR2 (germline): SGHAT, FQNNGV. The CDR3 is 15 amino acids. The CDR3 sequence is CASTLAGGISYEQYF. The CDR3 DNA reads TGTGCCAGCACCTTAGCGGGAGGGATCTCCTACGAGCAGTACTTC.